Given below is one T cell receptor beta chain in context. This sample was included in a study of T cell changes during pregnancy in multiple sclerosis. CDR1 and CDR2 from the germline V gene are SGHRS and YFSETQ. This CDR3 has 12 residues. V was pared by 2 bases and J by 4 bases, with 7 bases between. Method: immunoSEQ multiplex PCR; TCRdb's copy keeps in-frame clones and lacks some. Among over 75,000 clones listed, approximately 92% were seen once. This TCR came from a female donor with multiple sclerosis, enrolled in a pregnancy study. The V and J genes are TRBV5-1 and TRBJ2-7; possible D gene TRBD1, 6 bases. Sequencing was performed on peripheral blood, taken in the first trimester of pregnancy. CDR3 nucleotide sequence: TGCGCCAGCAGCTTCCAGGGGTACGAGCAGTACTTC. This sequence encodes CASSFQGYEQYF.